This T cell receptor beta chain originates from a study of blood T cell repertoires in COVID-19 (TCRdb year 2020). The study in broad terms: Collaborator samples came from the United States, Italy and Spain and covered acute and convalescent phases of COVID-19. The prospective study material was composed of cDNA or gDNA derived from T cells, B-cell-depleted T cells, or PBMCs. Subjects who had been exposed to COVID-19, were actively infected with it, or had recovered from it provided the deeply sampled blood TCRbeta repertoires that made up the dataset. The repertoires were released in a freely available public database intended as a resource for research on the immune response to SARS-CoV-2. Samples came from the ongoing ImmuneRACE study (first 160 participants) plus 1,254 subjects from 6 global collaborators. The sample metadata nearly always contained a de-identified subject ID, COVID-19 status, age in years and sex. Where available, HLA class I and class II types were obtained from metadata supplied by the sample provider rather than from assay-based typing.

Concerning this clone: The antigen it recognizes is unknown. There are no base qualities to consult, and no much larger clone falls within one base.

The full study reports these points: How much clinical and demographic metadata was included differed by source and by participant, and the metadata was provided uncurated.

Participants in the prospective study were enrolled through a virtual design, were aged 18 to 89 years, and lived in 20 to 30 United States geographic areas. To assign participants to cohorts, the prospective study relied on clinical history that participants themselves reported in a screening survey and a study questionnaire. For ImmuneRACE Cohort 3, a participant was defined as recovered based on two consecutive negative NP/OP PCR tests, clearance by a healthcare professional, or resolution of symptoms. Mobile phlebotomists in the prospective study collected whole blood, serum and a nasopharyngeal or oropharyngeal swab from every participant. Participants in the prospective study had the option to provide additional blood draws and questionnaires over an approximately 2-month period. Blood samples from the prospective study were shipped frozen or at room temperature prior to DNA extraction. TCRbeta CDR3 regions were amplified from genomic DNA by means of the immunoSEQ Assay, a bias-controlled multiplex PCR. The study's processing was this. The number of nucleated cells in each sample was estimated from the amplification of reference gene primers within the assay. Sequence reads were collapsed and filtered to measure the absolute abundance of every unique TCRbeta CDR3 rearrangement. Productive Simpson clonality was computed per sample as the square root of Simpson's diversity index over productive rearrangements. This immuneACCESS table, as held by TCRdb, lists in-frame sequences with V and J called but not all clones. Of the missing ones, under half trace to an unresolved V gene in checked studies; the others have no known cause. From that table come the V and J calls and clone size; the DNA was used to work out D and trimming. The sample table holds 490,000 or so clones, of which about 88% were seen once. The ten largest account for 6.5% to 9.5% of the sample.

Inclusive of the bounding cysteine and phenylalanine, the CDR3 is 16 residues long. CDR3 DNA is the only sequence kept; it has 48 bases, read in frame from the first base. For CDR1 and CDR2, the germline V gene lists MGHRA and YSYEKL. V is trimmed back by 1 base and J by 1 base, and the junction contains 5 bases that no gene match accounts for. Sequenced sample: PBMCs or T cells enriched from blood (not recorded which). The sequence links TRBV4-1 to TRBJ2-7; 9 bases in the middle match TRBD2. The receptor's source is a woman between 55 and 75 years old who had recovered from COVID-19. In nucleotide form, the sequence is TGCGCCAGCAGCCAAGTTAGCGGGGGCCTTTCCTACGAGCAGTACTTC. Its translation is CASSQVSGGLSYEQYF.